This TCR beta chain came from a study of shared clonotypes between healthy human individuals (dated by TCRdb to the early 2020s). Regarding the study in general: A couple of women and a few men aged 18 to 49 years were included in the cohort. Per donor, three plates each were used for CD4 naive and CD4 memory, two for CD8 naive, and one for CD8 memory. To estimate repertoire size and how much clonotypes are shared between individuals, the study performed deep sequencing of blood TCR repertoires from roughly five healthy adults. To increase sequencing depth and limit assay-specific biases, TCR repertoire library preparation and sequencing were carried out by different laboratories using diverse techniques. Leukapheresis yielded between about 0.94 and 8.9 billion PBMCs per donor. Overall study outcomes, separate from this receptor: Pairwise subsampling indicated that sequencing depth was expected to affect the degree of clonotype sharing among donors. Higher generation probabilities were observed for clonotypes shared by all four sorted-subset donors than for non-shared clonotypes. The small number of donors limited the genetic and exposure-history diversity represented. Sampling was restricted to blood, and TCR repertoires in tissues likely differ from the TCR repertoires found in blood. Naive subsets generally had larger estimated clonotype richness than memory subsets did. Incomplete sequencing was indicated by rarefaction of sorted-subset datasets, despite the large sequencing depth. Sharing across a few donors was observed for 4.5% to 6.5% of naive CD4, over 3% of naive CD8, about 2.3% of memory CD4, and around 0.4% of memory CD8 clonotypes.

Trimming leaves V shorter by 6 bases and J shorter by 3 bases, with the junction holding 7 bases beyond the gene matches. Looking up the germline V gene (reference sequence) yields CDR1 LNHDA and CDR2 SQIVND. The CDR3 contains 16 residues, cysteine and phenylalanine counted. Only the CDR3 DNA is retained, 48 bases long and in frame from the first base. Turning to this clone: Which antigen it targets is not known. The sample holds no much larger clone one base away, and base qualities are not on file.

TCR CDR3 regions were amplified from genomic DNA by multiplex PCR using the deep immunoSEQ assay. Genomic DNA extracted from each cell subset was distributed evenly over all wells of several immunoSEQ 96-well plates, and each plate served as one replicate. For sorted subsets, each replicate PCR was loaded with about 200 ng genomic DNA, equivalent to 25,000 to 35,000 T cell genomes. Purified libraries were quantified with a Qubit 3.0 fluorometer, sized on a Bioanalyzer 2100, and re-quantified with the KAPA Library Quantification kit. Each immunoSEQ 96-well plate was sequenced on its own single-read 150-cycle Illumina NextSeq 550 flow cell. On the study's bioinformatics: Because the immunoSEQ output held only junctional sequences and lacked quality scores, the filtering could not match the filtering applied to full-length reads. To assign V/J genes and CDR3, sequences were annotated using PyIR, a Python wrapper for IgBLAST v1.9, with IMGT germline references. Reads were filtered out if the reads had weak V/J assignments (E-value above 1e-6), no CDR3, stop codons, out-of-frame junctions, or ambiguous translated residues. A V3J clonotype was defined by an identical inferred V gene, J gene, and CDR3 amino acid sequence. The percentage overlap between two repertoires was calculated by dividing the number of shared unique clonotypes by the size of the smaller repertoire. Richness of each repertoire was evaluated using RTK rarefaction, the Chao1 estimator, and Recon v2.1 estimates of unobserved clonotypes. Generation probabilities were computed with OLGA for all TCRbeta clonotypes obtained by the gDNA method from four donors. Sourced from immuneACCESS, this table was stored by TCRdb with only in-frame sequences that have V and J called. A share of the clones is absent; for the studies checked, an unresolved V gene accounts for under half, and the remainder has no known explanation. V and J calls plus clone size are reproduced from that table; the DNA served to infer D and trimming. The sample table contains approximately 740,000 clones; only one count was recorded for around 92% of them. Less than 25% of the sample comes from the top ten.

CD8 naive samples were obtained by positive selection for CCR7 among CD45RO-negative cells, yielding a CD45RA+CCR7+ population from which TemRA cells were excluded. Healthy HIV-negative adults with no recently reported acute infections or vaccinations were included as donors. Every donor was a Caucasian adult living in Nashville, Tennessee, USA. Blood was obtained by leukapheresis, after which PBMCs were separated by Ficoll-Histopaque density gradient centrifugation and cryopreserved in liquid nitrogen vapor phase. Purity and quantity of every magnetically sorted T cell population were checked by analytical flow cytometry. Genomic DNA was isolated from each sorted fraction and quantified by UV absorbance on a Nanodrop 2000c.

The sequence is built from TRBV19 and TRBJ2-7; a stretch of 14 junction bases matches TRBD2. The receptor's source is a man in his thirties or forties in good health. The sequencing input was naive CD8+ T cells sorted from blood. Taken with the paper, the label for cell subset or site translates to: CD45RA+CCR7+. The DNA sequence is given as TGTGCCAGTAGCACCGGGACTAGCGGGAGTATCTACGAGCAGTACTTC. Its coded protein is CASSTGTSGSIYEQYF.